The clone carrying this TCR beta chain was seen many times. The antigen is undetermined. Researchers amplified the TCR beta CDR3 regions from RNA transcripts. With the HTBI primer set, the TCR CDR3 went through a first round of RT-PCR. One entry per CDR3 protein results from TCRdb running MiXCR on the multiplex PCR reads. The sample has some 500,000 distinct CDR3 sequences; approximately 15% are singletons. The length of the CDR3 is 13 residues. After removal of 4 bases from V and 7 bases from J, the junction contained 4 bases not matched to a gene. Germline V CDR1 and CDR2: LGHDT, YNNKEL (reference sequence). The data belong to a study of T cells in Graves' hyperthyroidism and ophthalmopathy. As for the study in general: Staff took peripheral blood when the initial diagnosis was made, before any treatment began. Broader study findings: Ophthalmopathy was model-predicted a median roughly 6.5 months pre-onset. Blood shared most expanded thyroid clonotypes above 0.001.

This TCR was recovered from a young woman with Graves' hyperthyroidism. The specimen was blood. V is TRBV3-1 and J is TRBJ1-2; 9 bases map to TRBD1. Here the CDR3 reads CASSRGQGSGYTF. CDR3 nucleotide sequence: TGTGCCAGCAGCCGGGGACAGGGAAGTGGCTACACCTTC.